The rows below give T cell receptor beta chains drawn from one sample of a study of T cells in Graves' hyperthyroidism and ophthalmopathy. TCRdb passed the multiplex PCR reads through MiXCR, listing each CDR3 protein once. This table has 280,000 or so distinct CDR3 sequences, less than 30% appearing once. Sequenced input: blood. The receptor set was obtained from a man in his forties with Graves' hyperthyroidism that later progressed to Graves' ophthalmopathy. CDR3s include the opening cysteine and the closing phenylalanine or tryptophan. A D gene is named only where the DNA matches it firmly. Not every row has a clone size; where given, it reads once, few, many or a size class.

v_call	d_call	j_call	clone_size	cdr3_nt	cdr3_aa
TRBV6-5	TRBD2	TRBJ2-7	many	TGTGCCAGCAGTTACTGGGCTAGCGGTGTCTACGAGCAGTACTTC	CASSYWASGVYEQYF
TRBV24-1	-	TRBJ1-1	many	TGTGCCACCAGTGATGGGGACGCTCTTGAAGCTTTCTTT	CATSDGDALEAFF
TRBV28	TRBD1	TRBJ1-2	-	TGTGCCAGCAGCCAACCTCTGAGACAGGGACCCTATGGCTACACCTTC	CASSQPLRQGPYGYTF
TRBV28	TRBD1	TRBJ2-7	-	TGTGCCAGCCTCGGACAGGGGCCGATGCAGTACTTC	CASLGQGPMQYF
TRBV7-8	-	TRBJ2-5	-	TGTGCCAGCAGCTTAACGGAGAGGGGGGGGATGGAGACCCAGTACTTC	CASSLTERGGMETQYF
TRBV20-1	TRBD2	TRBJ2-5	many	TGCAGTGCTAGAGCACCTTTTAGCGGGAGGGGAAGAGAGGCCCAGTACTTC	CSARAPFSGRGREAQYF
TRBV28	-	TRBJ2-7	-	TGTGCCAGCAGTTTAGAAGGGATAGAGCAGTACTTC	CASSLEGIEQYF
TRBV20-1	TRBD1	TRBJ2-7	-	TGCAGTGTTGGACAGGGGAGCTCCTACGAGCAGTACTTC	CSVGQGSSYEQYF
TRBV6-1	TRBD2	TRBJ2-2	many	TGTGCCAGCAGTAAAAGGACTAGCGGGAACACCGGGGAGCTGTTTTTT	CASSKRTSGNTGELFF
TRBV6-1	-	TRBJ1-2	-	TGTGCCAGCAGTGAGACCTATTCTAACTATGGCTACACCTTC	CASSETYSNYGYTF